One and the same sample provided the 6 T cell receptor beta chains below, sequenced in a study of tissue T cells after allogeneic stem cell transplantation. The time point was: mouse harvest day 14 after allogeneic transplant. Mouse grafts combined 10^7 T-cell-depleted bone marrow cells with 10^6 splenic CD5+ T cells. Assay used: immunoSEQ multiplex PCR; TCRdb lists only in-frame clones, some missing. This table has around 3,200 clones, around 45% appearing once. Sequencing was carried out using gut tissue. These receptors were taken from a female BALB/c mouse given C57BL/6 T cells with graft-versus-host disease after an allogeneic hematopoietic cell transplant.

On this clone itself: Gene names and germline match the mouse. The CDR3 end lies 1 residue beyond the end of the read and is filled in from the germline J gene. The rearrangement links TRBV26 to TRBJ2-5; D gene unclear. The CDR3 has 11 residues. The germline V gene encodes CDR1 KGHPV and CDR2 FQNQEV (reference sequence). V lost 2 bases and J lost 3, with 0 bases in between. Incomplete CDR3 DNA: TGTGCCAGCAGTCTGCAAGACACCCAGTAC. Amino acids: CASSLQDTQY. The whole CDR3 sequence is CASSLQDTQYF.

On this clone itself: These gene names are mouse names. Read coverage stops 1 residue before the CDR3 terminus; the germline J gene supplies the remainder. The chain employs TRBV26 and TRBJ2-2; 8 bases match TRBD1. The germline gives CDR1 KGHPV, CDR2 FQNQEV (reference sequence). Germline trimming cut 4 bases from V and 0 bases from J; bases unmatched to any gene: 1. The CDR3 is 15 amino acids. This chain's CDR3 is CASSHRGANTGQLYF. The DNA read from the CDR3 is TGTGCCAGCAGTCACAGGGGGGCAAACACCGGGCAGCTCTAC.

This clone occurred a few times. The gene names here belong to mouse. The CDR3 DNA, read in part, is TGTGCCAGCAGTGCGACTGGGGGGACCTATGAACAGTAC. Translated, it gives CASSATGGTYEQY. The whole CDR3 is CASSATGGTYEQYF. The genes are TRBV13-1 and TRBJ2-7, with 10 bases lining up with TRBD2. The read terminates 1 residue ahead of where the CDR3 ends, so the germline J gene completes it. CDR1 and CDR2 from the germline V gene are NSHNY and SYGAGN. This CDR3 comprises 14 residues. The V gene end was trimmed by 3 bases and the J gene end by 2 bases; junction bases not matched to a gene: 2.

Notes on this clone: Gene names refer to mouse genes. The sequence runs out 1 residue before the end of the CDR3; the remainder is reconstructed from the germline J gene. J is TRBJ2-5 and V is TRBV26; 7 positions agree with TRBD1. CDR3 length: 13 residues. Germline V gene lookup returns CDR1 KGHPV and CDR2 FQNQEV (reference sequence). J gave up 6 bases and V 4 bases, and 4 bases lay outside the gene matches. The CDR3 here is CASSPTGVDTQYF. CDR3 DNA (partial): TGTGCCAGCAGTCCCACAGGGGTTGACACCCAGTAC. The full variable domain, with the rest looked up from reference TRBV26 and TRBJ2-5, is NSKVIQTPRYLVKGQGQKAKMRCIPEKGHPVVFWYQQNKNNEFKFLINFQNQEVLQQIDMTEKRFSAECPSNSPCSLEIQSSEAGDSALYLCASSPTGVDTQYFGPGTRLLVL.

With regard to this clone: Genes and germline come from the mouse. From the germline J gene comes the end of the CDR3, since the read stops 1 residue before it. The V and J genes are TRBV3 and TRBJ2-5; tentatively, D is TRBD1 (6 bases). Trimming took off 1 base at V and 3 bases at J, with 8 bases between the two ends. Per the germline V gene, CDR1 is SNHLY and CDR2 is FYNGKV (reference sequence). The CDR3 consists of 14 residues. The CDR3 loop is CASSLVGQQDTQYF. CDR3 DNA (partial): TGTGCCAGCAGCTTAGTGGGACAACAAGACACCCAGTAC. The variable domain in full, completed from reference TRBV3 and TRBJ2-5, reads GPKVLQIPSHQIIDMGQMVTLNCDPVSNHLYFYWYKQILGQQMEFLVNFYNGKVMEKSKLFKDQFSVERPDGSYFTLKIQPTALEDSAVYFCASSLVGQQDTQYFGPGTRLLVL.

About this clone: The genes and germline here are from mouse. With the read ending 1 residue before the CDR3 end, the germline J gene is used to fill in that end. The chain carries TRBV13-3 and TRBJ2-4; maybe TRBD1 (6 bases). The CDR3 extends over 14 amino acids. Germline V CDR1 and CDR2: NNHDY, SYVADS. Deletions cut 1 base from V and 7 bases from J, with 13 bases between. The covered CDR3 bases are TGTGCCAGCAGTGATAGGGGGAGAGGCGACACCTTGTAC. Its translation is CASSDRGRGDTLY. In full, the CDR3 is CASSDRGRGDTLYF.